Detailed here is one T cell receptor (beta chain). Its antigen is not known. The length of the CDR3 is 14 residues. V lost 3 bases to trimming and J lost 5 bases; unmatched junction nucleotides: 5. CDR1 is SGHTA, CDR2 FQGNSA, per germline. The data stem from a study of blood T cells in healthy people across ages. Sample donors were healthy Caucasian individuals that came from Russia, aged 6 to 90. Donors gave around 9.3 milliliters of peripheral blood apiece. General observations from the study: Naive CD4+ cells and diversity were both higher in long-lived donors than in aged donors. Roughly linear declines in TCR beta diversity per million T cells occurred with age.

Alongside a J-beta primer mix, a sample-barcoded 5' primer served in a second PCR lasting roughly 7 to 11 cycles. One entry per CDR3 protein results from TCRdb running MiXCR on the 5' RACE reads. The table has 1.5 million to 2 million distinct CDR3 sequences, around 48% seen once. The clonotype originates from a woman aged 40 to 50 in good health. The sequenced material came from blood. V gene TRBV7-2 combines with J gene TRBJ2-5, with 8 nucleotides matching TRBD2. The CDR3 region has the DNA TGTGCCAGCAGCTTCCGGGGGGGCTTGGAGACCCAGTACTTC. It translates to CASSFRGGLETQYF.